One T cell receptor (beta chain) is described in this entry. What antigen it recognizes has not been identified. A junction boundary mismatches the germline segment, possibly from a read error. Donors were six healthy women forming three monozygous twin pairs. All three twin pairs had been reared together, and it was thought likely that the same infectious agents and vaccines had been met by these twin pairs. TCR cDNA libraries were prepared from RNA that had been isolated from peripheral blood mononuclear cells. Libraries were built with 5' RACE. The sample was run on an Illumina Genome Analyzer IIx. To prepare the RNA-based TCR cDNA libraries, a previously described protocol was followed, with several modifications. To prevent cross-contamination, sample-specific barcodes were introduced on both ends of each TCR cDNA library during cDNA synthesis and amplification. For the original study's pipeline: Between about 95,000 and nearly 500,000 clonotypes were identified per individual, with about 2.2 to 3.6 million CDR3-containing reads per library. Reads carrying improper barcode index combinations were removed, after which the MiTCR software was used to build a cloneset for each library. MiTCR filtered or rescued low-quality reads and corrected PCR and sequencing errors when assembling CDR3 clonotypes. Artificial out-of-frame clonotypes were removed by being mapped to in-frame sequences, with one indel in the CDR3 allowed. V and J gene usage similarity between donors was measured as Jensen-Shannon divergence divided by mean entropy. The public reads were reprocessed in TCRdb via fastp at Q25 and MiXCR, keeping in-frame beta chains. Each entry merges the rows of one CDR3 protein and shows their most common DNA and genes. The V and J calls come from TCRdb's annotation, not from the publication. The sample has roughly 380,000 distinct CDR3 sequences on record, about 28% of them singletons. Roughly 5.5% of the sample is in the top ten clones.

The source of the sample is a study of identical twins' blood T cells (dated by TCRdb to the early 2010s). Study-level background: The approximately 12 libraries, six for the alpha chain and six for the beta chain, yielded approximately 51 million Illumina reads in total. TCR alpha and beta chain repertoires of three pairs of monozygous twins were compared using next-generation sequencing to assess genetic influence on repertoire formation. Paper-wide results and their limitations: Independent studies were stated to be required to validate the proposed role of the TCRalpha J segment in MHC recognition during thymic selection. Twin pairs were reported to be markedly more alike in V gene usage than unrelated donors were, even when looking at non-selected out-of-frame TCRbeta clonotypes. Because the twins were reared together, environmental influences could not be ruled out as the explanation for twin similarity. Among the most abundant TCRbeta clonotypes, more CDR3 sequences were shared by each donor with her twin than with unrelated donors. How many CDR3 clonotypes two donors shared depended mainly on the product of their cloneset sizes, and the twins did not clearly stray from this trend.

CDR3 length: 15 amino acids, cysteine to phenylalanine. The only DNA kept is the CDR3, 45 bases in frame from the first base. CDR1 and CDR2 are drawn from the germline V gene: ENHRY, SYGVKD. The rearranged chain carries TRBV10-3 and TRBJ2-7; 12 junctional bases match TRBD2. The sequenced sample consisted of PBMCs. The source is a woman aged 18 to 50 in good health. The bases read TGTGTCATCAGCTACTACACTAGCGGGGGGACCGAGCAGTACTTC. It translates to CVISYYTSGGTEQYF.